These 29 T cell receptor beta chains share one sample of origin, sequenced in a study of T cell responses to AZD1222 COVID-19 vaccine. Clones were read by immunoSEQ multiplex PCR, and TCRdb kept only the in-frame ones, dropping some. The table lists roughly 100,000 clones, under 90% of them singletons. The input for sequencing was peripheral blood, taken on day 0 of AZD1222 vaccination. The source of these receptors is an adult in good health.

The V and J genes are TRBV28 and TRBJ1-5, with TRBD1 matching over 7 bases. Per the germline V gene, CDR1 is MDHEN and CDR2 is SYDVKM. This CDR3 is built from 12 residues. The CDR3 DNA reads TGTGCGCACAGGGGTAGCAATCAGCCCCAGCATTTT. It encodes CAHRGSNQPQHF.

This clone appeared a single time. The gene calls are TRBV14 and TRBJ1-3; the D gene is possibly TRBD1 (5 bases). This CDR3 comprises 16 residues. Between the trimmed V and J ends, which lost 4 bases and 0 bases, there was a span of 13 bases. The V gene's germline CDR1 is SGHDN and CDR2 FVKESK. This CDR3 reads CASSPGHLFSGNTIYF. For the CDR3, the DNA is TGTGCCAGCAGCCCAGGACACCTTTTCTCTGGAAACACCATATATTTT.

The rearrangement joins TRBV15 to TRBJ2-7; tentative D call: TRBD2 (5 bases). The germline CDR1 and CDR2 sequences are LNHNV and YYDKDF (reference sequence). The CDR3 has 15 amino acids. V was shortened by 0 bases and J by 4 bases, with 13 bases between the two germline ends. In nucleotides, the CDR3 is TGTGCCACCAGCAGAGATAAAGGGAGTGCGTACGAGCAGTACTTC. Translating it yields CATSRDKGSAYEQYF.

The chain couples TRBV12-5 to TRBJ2-1; D gene unclear. The germline V gene encodes CDR1 LGHNT and CDR2 FRNRAP. The CDR3 covers 13 residues. Between the trimmed V and J ends, which lost 6 bases and 6 bases, there was a span of 12 bases. This CDR3 is CASGPPLLNEQFF. CDR3 in DNA: TGTGCTAGTGGGCCCCCACTACTCAATGAGCAGTTCTTC.

The chain is built from TRBV3-1 (or the pseudogene TRBV3-2) and TRBJ2-7, with TRBD1 matching over 8 bases. The CDR3 is 16 amino acids. The germline V gene has CDR1 LGHDT and CDR2 YNNKEL (reference sequence). V was clipped by 0 bases and J by 5 bases; unmatched bases: 9. The CDR3 here is CASSQDRTGGNNEQYF. CDR3 in DNA: TGTGCCAGCAGCCAAGATAGAACAGGGGGTAACAACGAGCAGTACTTC.

The chain combines TRBV18 with TRBJ1-6; D gene uncertain. V was cut by 3 bases and J by 8 bases, with 8 bases left in between. Germline CDR1 reads KGHSH; CDR2 reads LQKENI. This CDR3 spans 13 amino acids. CDR3 sequence (DNA): TGTGCCAGCTCACCGAGGGATGATTCACCCCTCCACTTT. Translation: CASSPRDDSPLHF. Looking up the rest from reference TRBV18 and TRBJ1-6 gives the full variable domain: NAGVMQNPRHLVRRRGQEARLRCSPMKGHSHVYWYRQLPEEGLKFMVYLQKENIIDESGMPKERFSAEFPKEGPSILRIQQVVRGDSAAYFCASSPRDDSPLHFGNGTRLTVT.

A note on this clone: The junction differs from germline at one of its ends, possibly a read error. This sequence joins TRBV11-3 and TRBJ2-7, with D unresolved. Germline lookup yields CDR1 SGHNT and CDR2 YENEEA. CDR3 size: 13 residues. The CDR3 loop reads CASSVDMRYEQYF. In nucleotides, the CDR3 is TGTGCCAGCAGCGTAGACATGCGCTACGAGCAGTACTTC.

The chain uses TRBV6-5 and TRBJ2-2; D call uncertain. V was clipped by 7 bases and J by 7 bases, with 4 bases between them. The length of the CDR3 is 10 residues. CDR1 is MNHEY and CDR2 is SVGAGI in the germline V gene. Here the CDR3 reads CASTSGELFF. Written as DNA, the CDR3 is TGTGCCAGCACCAGCGGGGAGCTGTTTTTT.

This chain links TRBV18 with TRBJ2-3; TRBD2 matches at 8 bases. Germline V gene sequence: CDR1 KGHSH, CDR2 LQKENI. This CDR3 has 13 amino acids. Trimming at V came to 4 bases and at J to 6 bases, leaving 3 bases not matched to a gene. The CDR3 sequence is CASSLSGTDTQYF. CDR3 in DNA: TGTGCCAGCTCACTTAGCGGGACGGATACGCAGTATTTT.

The V and J genes are TRBV5-1 and TRBJ2-1; tentatively, D is TRBD2 (6 bases). The CDR3 sequence is 15 residues long. V was cut by 5 bases and J by 0 bases, with 12 bases left in between. The germline V gene has CDR1 SGHRS and CDR2 YFSETQ. CDR3 residues: CASRPGLDSYNEQFF. The DNA of the CDR3 is TGCGCCAGCAGACCGGGACTGGACTCCTACAATGAGCAGTTCTTC.

The chain joins TRBV19 to TRBJ2-7; D unclear. The V and J ends lost 3 bases and 2 bases respectively, with 11 bases between them. Looked up from germline, CDR1 is LNHDA and CDR2 is SQIVND (reference sequence). This CDR3 has 14 residues. The CDR3 sequence is CASSIQDVTYEQYF. CDR3 DNA sequence: TGTGCCAGTAGTATCCAGGACGTGACCTACGAGCAGTACTTC.

The CDR3 DNA sequence: TGTGCCAGTGGGGAGATCGACTGGGGCGAGCAGTACTTC. Its protein is CASGEIDWGEQYF. V usage is TRBV19 and J usage is TRBJ2-7; D is possibly TRBD2 (5 bases). The germline V gene has CDR1 LNHDA and CDR2 SQIVND (reference sequence). The CDR3 is 13 amino acids. The V end lost 8 bases, the J end lost 6 bases, and 17 bases lay between the germline ends. Complete variable domain (other parts from reference TRBV19 and TRBJ2-7): DGGITQSPKYLFRKEGQNVTLSCEQNLNHDAMYWYRQDPGQGLRLIYYSQIVNDFQKGDIAEGYSVSREKKESFPLTVTSAQKNPTAFYLCASGEIDWGEQYFGPGTRLTVT.

The chain combines TRBV5-1 with TRBJ2-7, with TRBD1 matching over 10 bases. The CDR3 has 16 amino acids. J gave up 3 bases and V 0 bases, and 6 bases lay outside the gene matches. CDR1 is SGHRS and CDR2 is YFSETQ in the germline V gene. The CDR3 bases are TGCGCCAGCAGCTTGGGACAGGGGGCCTTGGACTACGAGCAGTACTTC. It yields the protein CASSLGQGALDYEQYF.

The gene calls are TRBV27 and TRBJ1-2; maybe TRBD1 (6 bases). Trimming pared 3 bases from V and 6 bases from J, leaving 14 bases between. The CDR3 has 14 amino acids. In germline, CDR1 is MNHEY, CDR2 SMNVEV (reference sequence). The CDR3, as DNA: TGTGCCAGCAGTTTCTTGGGGGCCGGGGATGGCTACACCTTC. This sequence encodes CASSFLGAGDGYTF.

This clone appeared once. The genes are TRBV6-1 and TRBJ1-3, with D unclear. Germline lookup yields CDR1 MNHNS and CDR2 SASEGT. This CDR3 is built from 12 residues. The V gene lost 6 bases and the J gene lost 0 bases, with 3 bases spanning the gap. CDR3 DNA sequence: TGTGCCAGCAGGGTCTCTGGAAACACCATATATTTT. Translated, it gives CASRVSGNTIYF.

CDR3 region: CATSMVETSGRNEQFF. CDR3 bases: TGTGCCACCAGTATGGTGGAGACTAGCGGGAGAAATGAGCAGTTCTTC. This chain joins TRBV24-1 and TRBJ2-1; 12 nucleotides align to TRBD2. This CDR3 is 16 amino acids long. V shed 6 bases, J shed 7 bases, and the junction held 9 bases outside the gene matches. From germline, CDR1 is KGHDR and CDR2 SFDVKD.

This clone was detected only once. This chain connects TRBV12-3 or TRBV12-4 to TRBJ1-2; D not resolved. The CDR3 runs to 13 residues. V was shortened by 7 bases and J by 3 bases, with 12 bases between the two germline ends. CDR3 DNA sequence: TGTGCCAGCAAGGGAGGTCGGGACTATGGCTACACCTTC. This codes for CASKGGRDYGYTF.

The chain carries TRBV7-9 and TRBJ2-1; possibly TRBD1 for D (6 bases). The V end was cut by 4 bases, the J end by 1 base, with 11 bases between. The CDR3 runs 15 residues. Germline V gene sequence: CDR1 SEHNR, CDR2 FQNEAQ (reference sequence). CDR3 in DNA: TGTGCCAGCAGCTGGACGACAGGATCCTACAATGAGCAGTTCTTC. Translation gives CASSWTTGSYNEQFF. Supplemented by reference TRBV7-9 and TRBJ2-1, the full variable domain reads DTGVSQNPRHKITKRGQNVTFRCDPISEHNRLYWYRQTLGQGPEFLTYFQNEAQLEKSRLLSDRFSAERPKGSFSTLEIQRTEQGDSAMYLCASSWTTGSYNEQFFGPGTRLTVL.

J is TRBJ2-5 and V is TRBV3-1 (or the pseudogene TRBV3-2); D is ambiguous. V was trimmed by 3 bases and J by 7 bases, leaving 12 bases between them. CDR1 and CDR2 from the germline V gene are LGHDT and YNNKEL (reference sequence). The length of the CDR3 is 13 residues. CDR3 in amino acids: CASSQGGERTQYF. The CDR3 nucleotides are TGTGCCAGCAGCCAGGGTGGGGAAAGGACCCAGTACTTC.

The CDR3 nucleotides read TGTGCCAGCAGTCCGGGGACGGGAAATTCACCCCTCCACTTT. Translation gives CASSPGTGNSPLHF. V gene TRBV27 combines with J gene TRBJ1-6; D might be TRBD1 (5 bases). The CDR3 is 14 amino acids. V lost 5 bases to trimming and J lost 7 bases, with 12 bases between them. Germline V gene sequence: CDR1 MNHEY, CDR2 SMNVEV (reference sequence).

The CDR3 sequence is CASSPRTVNYGYTF. CDR3 nucleotides: TGTGCCAGTAGTCCCAGGACGGTGAACTATGGCTACACCTTC. The chain recombines TRBV19 with TRBJ1-2; D remains ambiguous. The CDR3 is 14 amino acids. The germline V gene has CDR1 LNHDA and CDR2 SQIVND (reference sequence). V was shortened by 5 bases and J by 2 bases, with 12 bases between the two germline ends.

J is TRBJ1-2 and V is TRBV7-2, with 8 bases identical to TRBD1. The CDR3 has 14 residues. The germline V gene encodes CDR1 SGHTA and CDR2 FQGNSA. With 5 bases clipped from V and 5 bases from J, the junction kept 7 bases outside the gene matches. CDR3 loop: CASSGQQGGYGYTF. The CDR3, as DNA: TGTGCCAGCAGCGGACAACAGGGGGGTTATGGCTACACCTTC.

This rearrangement joins TRBV5-1 to TRBJ1-2; a possible D gene is TRBD1 (6 bases). V dropped 4 bases and J dropped 5 bases, with 15 bases sitting between them. The CDR3 length is 14 residues. CDR1 SGHRS and CDR2 YFSETQ come from the germline V gene. CDR3 nucleotides: TGCGCCAGCAGCGTACAGGGCGATAGGTATGGCTACACCTTC. Encoded protein: CASSVQGDRYGYTF. The whole variable domain, filled in from reference TRBV5-1 and TRBJ1-2, reads KAGVTQTPRYLIKTRGQQVTLSCSPISGHRSVSWYQQTPGQGLQFLFEYFSETQRNKGNFPGRFSGRQFSNSRSEMNVSTLELGDSALYLCASSVQGDRYGYTFGSGTRLTVV.

The rearrangement joins TRBV7-2 to TRBJ1-1; no reliable D call. The V gene's germline CDR1 is SGHTA and CDR2 FQGNSA. V was shortened by 5 bases and J by 5 bases, with 15 bases between the two germline ends. The CDR3 extends over 14 amino acids. CDR3: CASSRTPRVTEAFF. The CDR3 DNA reads as TGTGCCAGCAGCCGGACTCCGCGAGTGACTGAAGCTTTCTTT.

The chain links TRBV12-3 or TRBV12-4 to TRBJ2-3; possible D gene TRBD2, 5 bases. V was clipped by 9 bases and J by 4 bases, with 14 bases between them. The CDR3 has 13 residues. The CDR3 DNA follows: TGTGCCAGTCAGAGAGGGTCGGCAGATACGCAGTATTTT. The encoded protein is CASQRGSADTQYF.

The V call is TRBV28, the J call TRBJ1-2, with D unclear. Trimming took off 7 bases at V and 4 bases at J, with 13 bases between the two ends. The CDR3 is made up of 13 amino acids. Per germline, CDR1 MDHEN and CDR2 SYDVKM. CDR3 region: CASTRRAIYGYTF. The DNA for the CDR3 is TGTGCCAGCACGCGGAGGGCTATCTATGGCTACACCTTC.

The chain carries TRBV5-1 and TRBJ1-1; D is unclear. Per the germline V gene, CDR1 is SGHRS and CDR2 is YFSETQ. The CDR3 extends over 14 amino acids. With 5 bases removed from V and 6 bases from J, the gap between germline ends came to 17 bases. The CDR3 DNA is TGCGCCAGCAGTTTTGGTCCTCCCTCGGCTGAAGCTTTCTTT. Protein: CASSFGPPSAEAFF.

The rearrangement uses TRBV9 and TRBJ1-2; no clear D. This CDR3 is built from 13 residues. V lost 0 bases, J lost 5 bases, and 8 bases lay in between. CDR1 and CDR2 from the germline V gene are SGDLS and YYNGEE. The CDR3 DNA reads as TGTGCCAGCAGCGTAGGGGAAGGGTATGGCTACACCTTC. Its translation: CASSVGEGYGYTF.

The CDR3 DNA reads as TGCGCCAGCAGTGAGAACAGGGTGGACGGCTACACCTTC. It codes for CASSENRVDGYTF. V usage is TRBV10-1 and J usage is TRBJ1-2; D perhaps matches TRBD1 (6 bases). The CDR3 has 13 residues. CDR1 is WNHNN and CDR2 is SYGVQD in the germline V gene (reference sequence). Trimming shortened V by 2 bases and J by 8 bases, and 12 bases separated the two germline ends.